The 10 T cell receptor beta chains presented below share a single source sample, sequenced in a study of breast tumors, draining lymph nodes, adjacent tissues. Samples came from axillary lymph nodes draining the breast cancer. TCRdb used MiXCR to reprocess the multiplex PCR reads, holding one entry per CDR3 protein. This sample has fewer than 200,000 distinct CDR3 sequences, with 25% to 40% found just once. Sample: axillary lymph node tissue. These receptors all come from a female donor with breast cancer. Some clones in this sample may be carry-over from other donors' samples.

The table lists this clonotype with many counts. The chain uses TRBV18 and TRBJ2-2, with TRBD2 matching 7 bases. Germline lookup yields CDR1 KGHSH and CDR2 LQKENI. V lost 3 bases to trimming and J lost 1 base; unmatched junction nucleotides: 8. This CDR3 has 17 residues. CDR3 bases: TGTGCCAGCTCACCCCAGGCGGGAGCGGTGAACACCGGGGAGCTGTTTTTT. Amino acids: CASSPQAGAVNTGELFF.

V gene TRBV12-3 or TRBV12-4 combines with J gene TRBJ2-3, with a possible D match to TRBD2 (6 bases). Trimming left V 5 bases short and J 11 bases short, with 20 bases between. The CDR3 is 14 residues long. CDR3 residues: CASSPRDFYNEQYF. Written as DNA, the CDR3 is TGTGCCAGCAGTCCCCGGGACTTTTACAATGAGCAGTATTTT.

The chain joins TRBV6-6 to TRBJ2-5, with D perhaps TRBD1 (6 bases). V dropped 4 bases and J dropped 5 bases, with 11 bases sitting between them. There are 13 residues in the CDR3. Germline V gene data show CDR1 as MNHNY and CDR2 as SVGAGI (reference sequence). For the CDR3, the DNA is TGTGCCAGCAGTTGGGGGCCGAGGGAGACCCAGTACTTC. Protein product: CASSWGPRETQYF.

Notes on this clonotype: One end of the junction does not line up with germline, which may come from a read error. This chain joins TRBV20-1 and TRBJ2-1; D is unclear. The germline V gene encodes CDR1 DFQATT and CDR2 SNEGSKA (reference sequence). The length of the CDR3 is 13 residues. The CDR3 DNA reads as TGCAGTGCCCTAATATCCTCCTACAATGCGCAGTTCTTC. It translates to CSALISSYNAQFF.

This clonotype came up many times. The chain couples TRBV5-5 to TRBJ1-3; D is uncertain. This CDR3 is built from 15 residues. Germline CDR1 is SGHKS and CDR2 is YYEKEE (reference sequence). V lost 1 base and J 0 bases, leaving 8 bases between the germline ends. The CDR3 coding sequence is TGTGCCAGCAGCTTGTTAGAACCCTCTGGAAACACCATATATTTT. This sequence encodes CASSLLEPSGNTIYF.

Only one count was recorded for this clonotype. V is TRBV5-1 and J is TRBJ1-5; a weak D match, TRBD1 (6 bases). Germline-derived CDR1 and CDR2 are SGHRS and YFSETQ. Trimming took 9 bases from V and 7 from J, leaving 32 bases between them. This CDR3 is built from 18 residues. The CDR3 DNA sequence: TGCGCCACCCGGGCTCGAGGACTAGCGGAAGGGGGTTGGCAGCCCCAGCATTTT. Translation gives CATRARGLAEGGWQPQHF.

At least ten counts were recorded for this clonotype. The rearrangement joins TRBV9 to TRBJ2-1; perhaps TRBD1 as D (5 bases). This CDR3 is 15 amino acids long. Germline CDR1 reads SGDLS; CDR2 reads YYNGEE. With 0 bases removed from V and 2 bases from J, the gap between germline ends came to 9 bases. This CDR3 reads CASSVGGEPYNEQFF. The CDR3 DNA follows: TGTGCCAGCAGCGTAGGGGGCGAGCCCTACAATGAGCAGTTCTTC.

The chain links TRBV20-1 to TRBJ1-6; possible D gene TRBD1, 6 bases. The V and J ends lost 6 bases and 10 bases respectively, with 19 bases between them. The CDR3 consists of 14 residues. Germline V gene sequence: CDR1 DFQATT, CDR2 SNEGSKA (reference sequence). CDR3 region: CSAKDVRGRSPLHF. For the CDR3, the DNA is TGCAGTGCCAAGGATGTCAGGGGCAGATCACCCCTCCACTTT.

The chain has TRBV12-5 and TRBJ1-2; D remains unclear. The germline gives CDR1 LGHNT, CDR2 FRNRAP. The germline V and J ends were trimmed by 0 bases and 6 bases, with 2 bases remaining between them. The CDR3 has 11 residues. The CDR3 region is CASGLVNGYTF. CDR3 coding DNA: TGTGCTAGTGGTTTGGTAAATGGCTACACCTTC.

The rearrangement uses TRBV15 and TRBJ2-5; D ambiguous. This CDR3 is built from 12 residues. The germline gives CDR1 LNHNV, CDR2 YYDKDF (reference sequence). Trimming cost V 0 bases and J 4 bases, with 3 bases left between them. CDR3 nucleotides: TGTGCCACCAGCAGAGATTTAGAGACCCAGTACTTC. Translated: CATSRDLETQYF.